This T cell receptor beta chain was documented in a study of CD8+ T cells in alopecia areata (dated by TCRdb to the late 2010s). Regarding the research as a whole: The treated patients, all with moderate-to-severe alopecia areata, were enrolled in an open-label pilot trial of oral tofacitinib given at 5 to 10 mg twice daily. Tofacitinib was given for 6 to 18 months, followed by 6 months of follow-up off drug to assess delayed response and recurrence. The study used high-throughput TCRbeta sequencing to examine T cell clonal expansion in alopecia areata, in both the C3H/HeJ mouse model and human patients. Scalp tissue and sorted CD4+ and CD8+ peripheral blood T cells from patchy and totalis/universalis alopecia areata patients and from healthy controls were covered by human TCRbeta sequencing. Biopsies were taken from tofacitinib-treated patients at baseline and at 4 and 24 weeks of treatment, and a later scalp biopsy was taken in several of the tofacitinib-treated patients. Clonality in the scalp was compared among normal scalp (n=4), patchy alopecia areata scalp (n=8), and alopecia totalis/universalis scalp (n=8). RNA was extracted with the PAXgene miRNA kit for fixed scalp, the miRNeasy kit for PBMCs, and the RNeasy kit for mouse skin. TCRbeta CDR3 regions were amplified by immunoSEQ multiplex PCR using 35 Vbeta forward and 13 Jbeta reverse primers.

The paper as a whole reports these results and caveats: Unlike mouse skin, which is dominated by gammadelta T cells, normal human skin has resident alphabeta T cells that are also sequenced, and this complicates analysis of the scalp TCR repertoire. Compared with normal scalp, lesional scalp, particularly in alopecia totalis/universalis, had higher clonality and more expanded CD8+ clones, which suggests antigenic drive. Compared with mice, TCR sequences shared between patients were less clear, possibly partly because of HLA diversity across the patient population.

V loses 6 bases at its end and J loses 7 bases; junction bases beyond the gene matches: 2. The germline V gene sets CDR1 to SGHTA and CDR2 to FQGNSA. The CDR3 covers 12 residues, taking in both the cysteine and the phenylalanine. Kept here is only the CDR3 DNA, which spans 36 bases and is read in frame from base 1. Turning to this clone: The antigen it recognizes is unknown. Nothing much larger sits one base from this clone, and base qualities are not available.

This specimen's time point label, per the study, means: baseline before oral tofacitinib. Lesional scalp punch biopsies and peripheral blood were obtained from alopecia areata patients. After PBMCs were isolated by density centrifugation and stained for CD3, CD4 and CD8, a FACSAria was used to sort CD4+ and CD8+ T cells. The library was produced with the immunoSEQ multiplex PCR assay. RNA was extracted from all samples and reverse transcribed into cDNA, which served as template for TCR sequencing. SuperScript III was used for first-strand cDNA synthesis, primed with a 2:1 mix of oligo-dT and random hexamers. A synthetic immune receptor repertoire was used to gauge amplification bias, and whatever bias remained was removed computationally. Per the authors' processing: Raw reads were preprocessed to remove errors, and CDR3 was defined by IMGT conventions from the conserved cysteine to phenylalanine. Clonality was computed by normalizing Shannon entropy by log2 of the number of productive unique TCRs and subtracting the result from 1. Scalp TCRbeta sequences were cross-referenced with sorted blood CD4 and CD8 repertoires so that the CD4 or CD8 identity of scalp clones could be inferred. TCRdb's version of the immuneACCESS table is confined to in-frame rearrangements and falls short of the full clone set. An unresolved V gene accounts for under half of the shortfall where checked; the remainder is of unknown origin. V, J and clone size derive from that table, while D and trimming were established from the DNA sequence. Here the sample has some 120,000 clones; about 57% occur a single time. Together, the top ten hold less than 5.5% of the sample.

This receptor was identified in a human donor with alopecia areata. This material consisted of CD4+ T cells sorted from blood, taken at week 0. Rearrangement joined TRBV7-2 to TRBJ2-1; TRBD1 matches 8 bases in the middle. CDR3 sequence: CASRDRGNEQFF. The DNA reads as follows: TGTGCCAGCAGAGACAGGGGAAATGAGCAGTTCTTC.